The 30 T cell receptor beta chains below come from one sample, sequenced in a study of a mutant IDH1 vaccine in newly diagnosed glioma. Documented time point: baseline, week 1 (first vaccination visit). Treatment indicated: pre-vaccination baseline after standard-of-care therapy. Profiled with immunoSEQ multiplex PCR; TCRdb holds only in-frame clones, not every one. Among about 92,000 clones listed, roughly 77% were seen once. Sequenced material: PBMCs, taken from a glioma patient treated with radiotherapy, temozolomide or both. These receptors came from a man aged 35-49 years with glioma.

The chain uses TRBV10-3 and TRBJ1-3; D remains unclear. The CDR3 runs 14 residues. The germline V gene encodes CDR1 ENHRY and CDR2 SYGVKD. V was cut by 8 bases and J by 0 bases, with 11 bases left in between. The CDR3, as DNA: TGTGCCATCCGGACGGATCGCTCTGGAAACACCATATATTTT. This sequence encodes CAIRTDRSGNTIYF.

J is TRBJ2-3 and V is TRBV5-6; 14 bases match TRBD2. V gave up 4 bases and J gave up 6 bases; unmatched junction bases: 7. CDR1 SGHDT and CDR2 YYEEEE come from the germline V gene. The CDR3 contains 16 residues. The CDR3 spells CASSAGTSGRWDTQYF. The CDR3 region has the DNA TGTGCCAGCAGCGCAGGGACTAGCGGGAGATGGGATACGCAGTATTTT.

The chain has TRBV28 and TRBJ2-5, with 7 bases identical to TRBD1. V was clipped by 5 bases and J by 6 bases; unmatched bases: 9. The CDR3 runs 14 residues. CDR1 is MDHEN and CDR2 is SYDVKM in the germline V gene. In DNA form, the CDR3 reads TGTGCCAGCAGTGAACCGGGACAGATCCAGACCCAGTACTTC. This encodes CASSEPGQIQTQYF.

In DNA form, the CDR3 reads TGTGCCAGTAGTAATCCGGTCCCGGGGAGTGGCTACACCTTC. Protein: CASSNPVPGSGYTF. This chain connects TRBV19 to TRBJ1-2; no clear D gene. CDR3 length: 14 residues. Per germline, CDR1 LNHDA and CDR2 SQIVND (reference sequence). Deletions cut 4 bases from V and 7 bases from J, with 16 bases between.

This clone appeared a single time. CDR3 residues: CASRKLAGGHEQFF. CDR3 nucleotide sequence: TGTGCCAGCAGAAAACTAGCGGGAGGGCATGAGCAGTTCTTC. This sequence joins TRBV6-4 and TRBJ2-1; 13 bases map to TRBD2. Germline V gene sequence: CDR1 MRHNA, CDR2 SNTAGT. The CDR3 runs 14 residues. V shed 6 bases, J shed 8 bases, and the junction held 4 bases outside the gene matches.

The table lists this clone with a few counts. V and J are TRBV15 and TRBJ1-1, with unresolved D. CDR1 LNHNV and CDR2 YYDKDF come from the germline V gene (reference sequence). CDR3 length equals 15 residues. V lost 1 base to trimming and J lost 1 base, with 10 bases between them. CDR3 loop: CATSRGPKGNTEAFF. CDR3 DNA sequence: TGTGCCACCAGCAGAGGTCCTAAGGGGAACACTGAAGCTTTCTTT.

The rearrangement joins TRBV7-9 to TRBJ2-1, with TRBD2 matching 13 bases. Germline-derived CDR1 and CDR2 are SEHNR and FQNEAQ (reference sequence). Trimming at V came to 3 bases and at J to 7 bases, leaving 3 bases not matched to a gene. The CDR3 runs 15 residues. The CDR3 reads CASSFGLAGVNEQFF. CDR3 sequence (DNA): TGTGCCAGCAGCTTTGGACTAGCGGGAGTTAATGAGCAGTTCTTC.

This chain links TRBV21-1 with TRBJ1-2; the table's D call of TRBD1 was not tested on the DNA. TRBV21-1 is a listed pseudogene. The CDR3 covers 15 residues. The CDR3 DNA follows: TGTGCCAGCAGCAAACAGCTTCGACAGGGGGGCGGCTACACCTTC. It is translated as CASSKQLRQGGGYTF.

The V and J genes are TRBV6-1 and TRBJ2-7; D is unresolved. The V end lost 2 bases, the J end lost 8 bases, and 7 bases lay between the germline ends. From germline, CDR1 is MNHNS and CDR2 SASEGT. The CDR3 length is 11 residues. The CDR3 DNA is TGTGCCAGCAGTGAATTCACCAAGCAGTACTTC. It codes for CASSEFTKQYF.

V and J are TRBV28 and TRBJ2-7; D might be TRBD1 or TRBD2, each matching 6 bases. CDR3 length: 15 amino acids. The V and J ends lost 2 bases and 3 bases respectively, with 14 bases between them. Germline values: CDR1 MDHEN, CDR2 SYDVKM. The CDR3 DNA is TGTGCCAGCAGTTTAGGGGGGCCCGCCGTCTACGAGCAGTACTTC. The encoded protein is CASSLGGPAVYEQYF.

V usage is TRBV6-1 and J usage is TRBJ2-6; D may be TRBD1 or TRBD2 (5 bases each). Germline lookup yields CDR1 MNHNS and CDR2 SASEGT. Trimming cost V 0 bases and J 0 bases, with 12 bases left between them. CDR3 length: 18 residues. CDR3 sequence: CASSEAGTVISGANVLTF. Here the CDR3 DNA reads TGTGCCAGCAGTGAAGCGGGGACGGTGATCTCTGGGGCCAACGTCCTGACTTTC.

The chain couples TRBV2 to TRBJ2-1; 10 nucleotides agree with TRBD2. The germline V gene encodes CDR1 SNHLY and CDR2 FYNNEI. The CDR3 runs 16 residues. V was pared by 7 bases and J by 2 bases, with 8 bases of the junction left unmatched. The CDR3 coding sequence is TGTGCCAGCACAGAGCGGGAGGGGTGGGCCTACAATGAGCAGTTCTTC. It yields the protein CASTEREGWAYNEQFF.

The J gene is TRBJ2-6, the V gene TRBV21-1; TRBD2, the table's D call, lacks a check against the DNA. TRBV21-1 is annotated as a pseudogene. The CDR3 covers 16 residues. CDR3 nucleotides: TGTGCCAGCAGCAAAAGGGGAGGGACGGGGGCCAACGTCCTGACTTTC. Protein product: CASSKRGGTGANVLTF.

The CDR3 DNA reads as TGCGCCAGCAGCTTGGAAGAGGGTAGGAACACTGAAGCTTTCTTT. The encoded protein is CASSLEEGRNTEAFF. The V and J genes are TRBV5-1 and TRBJ1-1; D is uncertain. The CDR3 is 15 amino acids. The ends were cut back, 0 bases at V and 1 base at J, with 10 bases in the middle. Germline CDR1 is SGHRS and CDR2 is YFSETQ.

The J gene is TRBJ2-3, the V gene TRBV5-6; D is ambiguous. The V end was cut by 4 bases, the J end by 0 bases, with 6 bases between. The CDR3 has 13 amino acids. In germline, CDR1 is SGHDT, CDR2 YYEEEE. In nucleotides, the CDR3 is TGTGCCAGCAGCGCCGGCAGCACAGATACGCAGTATTTT. As protein: CASSAGSTDTQYF.

This clone has a single count. V usage is TRBV2 and J usage is TRBJ2-5; 7 bases agree with TRBD1. The junction had 6 bases not matched to a gene; V was cut back by 6 bases and J by 2 bases. Germline CDR1 SNHLY, CDR2 FYNNEI. The CDR3 contains 14 residues. The chain's CDR3 is CASRQTGLQETQYF. The DNA of the CDR3 is TGTGCCAGCAGGCAGACAGGGCTTCAAGAGACCCAGTACTTC. Complete variable domain (other parts from reference TRBV2 and TRBJ2-5): EPEVTQTPSHQVTQMGQEVILRCVPISNHLYFYWYRQILGQKVEFLVSFYNNEISEKSEIFDDQFSVERPDGSNFTLKIRSTKLEDSAMYFCASRQTGLQETQYFGPGTRLLVL.

V is TRBV14 and J is TRBJ1-2; possibly TRBD1 for D (6 bases). CDR3 length: 13 residues. Germline V lookup: CDR1 SGHDN, CDR2 FVKESK. The V end was cut by 4 bases, the J end by 4 bases, with 10 bases between. The CDR3 sequence is CASSLGQLYGYTF. The CDR3 region has the DNA TGTGCCAGCAGCCTTGGACAGCTCTATGGCTACACCTTC.

This chain links TRBV19 with TRBJ2-3, with D uncertain. The length of the CDR3 is 15 residues. Trimming took off 1 base at V and 2 bases at J, with 10 bases between the two ends. Germline loops: CDR1 LNHDA, CDR2 SQIVND (reference sequence). CDR3 residues: CASSIGQRNTDTQYF. The DNA for the CDR3 is TGTGCCAGTAGTATAGGGCAAAGGAACACAGATACGCAGTATTTT.

The chain joins TRBV5-4 to TRBJ2-7, with 9 bases that match TRBD1. J was trimmed by 5 bases and V by 3 bases; bases with no gene match: 3. CDR3 length equals 13 residues. Germline-derived CDR1 and CDR2 are SGHNT and YYREEE (reference sequence). CDR3: CASSWDRVHEQYF. The CDR3 DNA is TGTGCCAGCAGCTGGGACAGGGTCCACGAGCAGTACTTC.

CDR3 sequence reads: CASSYSGTGVGDTQYF. The DNA of the CDR3 is TGTGCCAGCAGTTACTCTGGGACAGGAGTGGGAGATACGCAGTATTTT. The genes are TRBV6-5 and TRBJ2-3; 8 positions agree with TRBD1. The V gene's germline CDR1 is MNHEY and CDR2 SVGAGI. The CDR3 runs 16 residues. Germline trimming cut 0 bases from V and 5 bases from J; bases unmatched to any gene: 7.

This clone has only one observation. The V and J genes are TRBV2 and TRBJ2-5; D call uncertain. Germline V gene lookup returns CDR1 SNHLY and CDR2 FYNNEI. Trimming took off 1 base at V and 5 bases at J, with 8 bases between the two ends. The CDR3 sequence is 13 residues long. The CDR3 region has the DNA TGTGCCAGCAGTGAAGGACGCATTGAGACCCAGTACTTC. Translation: CASSEGRIETQYF.

The genes are TRBV4-3 and TRBJ2-7, with no clear D. This CDR3 comprises 9 residues. Germline CDR1 and CDR2: LGHNA and YSLEER. V gave up 1 base and J gave up 10 bases, with 2 bases separating them. The CDR3 sequence is CASSQVQYF. The CDR3 nucleotides are TGCGCCAGCAGCCAAGTCCAGTACTTC.

This clone was seen only once. The chain is built from TRBV11-2 and TRBJ2-1; 12 bases map to TRBD2. This CDR3 comprises 16 residues. The V segment lost 2 bases and the J segment 9 bases; nucleotides outside the gene matches: 8. Germline-derived CDR1 and CDR2 are SGHAT and FQNNGV. The CDR3 DNA sequence: TGTGCCAGCAGCTTAAGTATACTAGCGGGAGGTCGTGAGCAGTTCTTC. It codes for CASSLSILAGGREQFF.

Judged by abundance, this clone is medium-sized (0.01 to 0.1%). The chain links TRBV5-4 to TRBJ1-4; D may be TRBD1 (6 bases). V lost 4 bases to trimming and J lost 7 bases, with 14 bases between them. Germline CDR1 reads SGHNT; CDR2 reads YYREEE (reference sequence). CDR3 size: 14 residues. The CDR3 DNA is TGTGCCAGCAGCATGACAGGAGGGGGTGAAAAACTGTTTTTT. Translation: CASSMTGGGEKLFF.

The V and J genes are TRBV4-3 and TRBJ2-3, with a tentative D call TRBD2 (6 bases). Germline values: CDR1 LGHNA, CDR2 YSLEER. This CDR3 is built from 15 residues. Trimming removed 3 bases at V and 4 bases at J, with 14 bases between. CDR3 sequence: CASSQPGVGADTQYF. CDR3 DNA: TGCGCCAGCAGCCAGCCGGGGGTCGGCGCAGATACGCAGTATTTT.

The V call is TRBV6-1, the J call TRBJ2-3, with 10 positions matching TRBD1. V was pared by 10 bases and J by 5 bases, with 12 bases of the junction left unmatched. CDR3 length: 15 residues. The germline CDR1 and CDR2 sequences are MNHNS and SASEGT. CDR3 DNA: TGTGCCAATGCCCTATCCGGGACAGGGGAAGATACGCAGTATTTT. As protein: CANALSGTGEDTQYF.

This chain links TRBV28 with TRBJ1-1; the D is unclear. CDR1 and CDR2 (germline): MDHEN, SYDVKM. The germline V and J ends were trimmed by 3 bases and 4 bases, with 6 bases remaining between them. The CDR3 length is 12 residues. CDR3 sequence reads: CASSFRFTEAFF. CDR3 DNA: TGTGCCAGCAGTTTCAGATTCACTGAAGCTTTCTTT.

The V gene is TRBV6-5, the J gene TRBJ1-1, with D possibly being TRBD1 (6 bases). Germline-derived CDR1 and CDR2 are MNHEY and SVGAGI. Trimming removed 5 bases from V and 0 bases from J, with 10 bases in between. This CDR3 region has 14 residues. The CDR3 coding sequence is TGTGCCAGCAGTAACAGGGTATTGAACACTGAAGCTTTCTTT. Translating gives CASSNRVLNTEAFF.

V is TRBV19 and J is TRBJ1-2; 8 bases are shared with TRBD1. The ends lost 5 bases at V and 4 bases at J; junction bases unmatched: 3. This CDR3 comprises 13 residues. Germline V gives CDR1 LNHDA, CDR2 SQIVND (reference sequence). CDR3 nucleotides: TGTGCCAGTAGTTCCGACAGGGGCTATGGCTACACCTTC. As protein: CASSSDRGYGYTF.

V gene TRBV4-1 combines with J gene TRBJ1-5; a weak D match, TRBD1 (6 bases). Germline V gene data show CDR1 as MGHRA and CDR2 as YSYEKL. V was clipped by 3 bases and J by 1 base, with 13 bases between them. CDR3 length: 16 amino acids. This CDR3 is CASSHAGHPSNQPQHF. CDR3 nucleotides: TGCGCCAGCAGCCATGCGGGACACCCAAGCAATCAGCCCCAGCATTTT.